This TCR beta chain was sequenced in a study of T-cell reconstitution after alpha-beta-depleted transplantation in children. As it was prepared, the TCRbeta library received unique molecular identifiers. One entry per CDR3 protein, called by TCRdb with MiXCR from the PCR reads. The data contain about 480,000 distinct CDR3 sequences, around 12% of them singletons. The CDR3 is 14 amino acids. V dropped 3 bases and J dropped 1 base, with 10 bases sitting between them. From germline, CDR1 is SGDLS and CDR2 YYNGEE. The sample holds a few counts of this clonotype. The source of this sequence is a human donor who donated a stem cell graft to a child with combined immunodeficiency. The input for sequencing was PBMCs from the stem cell graft donor, taken from the stem cell graft. The genes are TRBV9 and TRBJ1-1; tentative D call: TRBD1 (6 bases). CDR3 protein: CASSAHRANTEAFF. The CDR3 nucleotides are TGTGCCAGCAGCGCTCACAGGGCGAACACTGAAGCTTTCTTT.